This T cell receptor (beta chain) comes out of a study of shared clonotypes between healthy human individuals. CDR3 length: 15 residues. V was clipped by 1 base and J by 0 bases, with 10 bases between them. CDR1 is MDHEN, CDR2 SYDVKM, per germline. CD45RO-negative CD8 cells positively selected for CCR7 made up the naive population, which excluded terminally differentiated effector memory CD45RA+ cells. The sorted-subset replicate PCRs were given roughly 200 ng DNA, which is roughly 30,000 T cell genomes. The protocol was immunoSEQ multiplex PCR, while the TCRdb copy is restricted to in-frame clones and leaves out a portion. The repertoire has about 2.1 million clones, around 95% of them found once; the top ten carry around 1.7%.

This chain links TRBV28 with TRBJ2-7; possible D gene TRBD1, 6 bases. The sample comprised naive CD8+ T cells from PBMCs. This TCR came from a man aged 18 to 29 in good health. Some clones in this sample may be carry-over from other donors' samples. As DNA, the CDR3 is TGTGCCAGCAGTTTATTTCAGGGGTCCTCCTACGAGCAGTACTTC. Translation: CASSLFQGSSYEQYF.